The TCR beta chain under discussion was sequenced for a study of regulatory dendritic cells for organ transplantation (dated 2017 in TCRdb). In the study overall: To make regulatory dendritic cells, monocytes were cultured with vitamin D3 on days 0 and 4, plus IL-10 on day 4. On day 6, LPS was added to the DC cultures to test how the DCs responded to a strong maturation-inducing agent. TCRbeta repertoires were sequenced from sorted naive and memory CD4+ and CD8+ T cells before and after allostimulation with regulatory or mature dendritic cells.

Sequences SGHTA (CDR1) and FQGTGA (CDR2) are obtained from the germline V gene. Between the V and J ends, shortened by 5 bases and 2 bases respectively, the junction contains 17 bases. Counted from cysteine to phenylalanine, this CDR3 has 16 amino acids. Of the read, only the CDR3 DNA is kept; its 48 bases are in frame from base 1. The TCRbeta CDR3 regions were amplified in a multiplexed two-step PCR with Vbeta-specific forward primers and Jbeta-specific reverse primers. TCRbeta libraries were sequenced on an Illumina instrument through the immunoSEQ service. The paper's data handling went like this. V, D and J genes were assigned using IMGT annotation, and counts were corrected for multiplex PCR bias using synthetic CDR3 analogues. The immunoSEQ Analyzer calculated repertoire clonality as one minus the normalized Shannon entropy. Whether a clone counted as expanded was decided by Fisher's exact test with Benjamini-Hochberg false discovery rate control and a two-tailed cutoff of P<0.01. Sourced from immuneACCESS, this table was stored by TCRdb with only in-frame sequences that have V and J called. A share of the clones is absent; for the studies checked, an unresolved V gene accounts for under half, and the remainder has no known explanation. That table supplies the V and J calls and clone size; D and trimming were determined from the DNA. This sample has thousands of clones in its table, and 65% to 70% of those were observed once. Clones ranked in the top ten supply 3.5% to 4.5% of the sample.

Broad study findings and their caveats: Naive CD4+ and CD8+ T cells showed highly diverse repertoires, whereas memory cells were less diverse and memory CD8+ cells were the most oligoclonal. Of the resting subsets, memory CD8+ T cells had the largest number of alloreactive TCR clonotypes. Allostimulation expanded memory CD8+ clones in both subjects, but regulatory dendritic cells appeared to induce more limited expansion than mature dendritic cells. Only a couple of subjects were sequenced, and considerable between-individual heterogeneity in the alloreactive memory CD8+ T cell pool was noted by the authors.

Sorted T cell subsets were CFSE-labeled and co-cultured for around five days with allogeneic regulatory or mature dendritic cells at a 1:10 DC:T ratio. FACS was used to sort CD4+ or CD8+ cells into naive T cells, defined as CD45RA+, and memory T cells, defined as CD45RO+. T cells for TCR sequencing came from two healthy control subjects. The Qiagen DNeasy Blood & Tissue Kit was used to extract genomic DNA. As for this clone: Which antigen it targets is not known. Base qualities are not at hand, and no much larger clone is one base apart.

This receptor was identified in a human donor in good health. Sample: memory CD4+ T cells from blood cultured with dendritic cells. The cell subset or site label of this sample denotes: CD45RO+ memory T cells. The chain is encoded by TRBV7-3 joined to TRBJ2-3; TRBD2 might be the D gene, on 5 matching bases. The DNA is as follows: TGTGCCAGCAGCGAGGGCATGGGGATTATCACAGATACGCAGTATTTT. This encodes CASSEGMGIITDTQYF. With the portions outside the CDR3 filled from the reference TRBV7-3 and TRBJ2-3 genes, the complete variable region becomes GAGVSQTPSNKVTEKGKYVELRCDPISGHTALYWYRQSLGQGPEFLIYFQGTGAADDSGLPNDRFFAVRPEGSVSTLKIQRTERGDSAVYLCASSEGMGIITDTQYFGPGTRLTVL.